This TCR beta chain appears in the sequencing data of a study of blood T cell repertoires in COVID-19. Study at large: T cells, B-cell-depleted T cells, or PBMCs supplied cDNA or gDNA.

Participants were placed into cohorts based on the clinical history they reported. Produced via immunoSEQ multiplex PCR; TCRdb's table is partial and in-frame only. The sample yields about 140,000 clones, approximately 81% seen once. The source is a man in his forties with acute COVID-19. Sequenced sample: PBMCs or T cells enriched from blood (not recorded which).

This chain's CDR3 is CASSLFGNQPQHF. The CDR3 coding sequence is TGTGCCAGCAGCTTATTCGGGAATCAGCCCCAGCATTTT. The gene calls are TRBV7-8 and TRBJ1-5; D unclear. Per germline, CDR1 SGHVS and CDR2 FQNEAQ. V was shortened by 2 bases and J by 4 bases, with 6 bases between the two germline ends. The CDR3 runs to 13 residues.